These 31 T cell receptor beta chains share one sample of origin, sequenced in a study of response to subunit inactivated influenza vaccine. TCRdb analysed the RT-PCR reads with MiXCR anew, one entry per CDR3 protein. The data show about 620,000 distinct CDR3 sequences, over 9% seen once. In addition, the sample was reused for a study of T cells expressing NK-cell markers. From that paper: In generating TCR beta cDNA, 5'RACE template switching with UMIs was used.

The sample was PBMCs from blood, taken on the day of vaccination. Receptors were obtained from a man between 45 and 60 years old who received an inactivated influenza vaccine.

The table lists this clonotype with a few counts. CDR3 region: CASTPGLAGGMETQYF. The CDR3 DNA sequence: TGTGCCAGCACTCCGGGACTAGCGGGAGGGATGGAGACCCAGTACTTC. The chain joins TRBV6-1 to TRBJ2-5, with 16 bases lining up with TRBD2. Trimming at V came to 7 bases and at J to 5 bases, leaving 7 bases not matched to a gene. This CDR3 spans 16 amino acids. Germline CDR1 MNHNS, CDR2 SASEGT.

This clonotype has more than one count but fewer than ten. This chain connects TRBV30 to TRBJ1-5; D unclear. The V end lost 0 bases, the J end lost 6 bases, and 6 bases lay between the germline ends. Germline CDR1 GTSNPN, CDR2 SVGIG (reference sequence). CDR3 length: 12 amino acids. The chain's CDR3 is CAWSVVGQPQHF. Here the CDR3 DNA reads TGTGCCTGGAGTGTAGTTGGTCAGCCCCAGCATTTT.

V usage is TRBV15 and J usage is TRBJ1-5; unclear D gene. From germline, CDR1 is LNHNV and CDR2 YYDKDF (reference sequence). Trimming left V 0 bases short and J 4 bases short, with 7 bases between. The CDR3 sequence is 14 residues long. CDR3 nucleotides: TGTGCCACCAGCAGAGATCAAAGAAATCAGCCCCAGCATTTT. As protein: CATSRDQRNQPQHF. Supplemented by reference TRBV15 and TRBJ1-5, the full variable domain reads DAMVIQNPRYQVTQFGKPVTLSCSQTLNHNVMYWYQQKSSQAPKLLFHYYDKDFNNEADTPDNFQSRRPNTSFCFLDIRSPGLGDTAMYLCATSRDQRNQPQHFGDGTRLSIL.

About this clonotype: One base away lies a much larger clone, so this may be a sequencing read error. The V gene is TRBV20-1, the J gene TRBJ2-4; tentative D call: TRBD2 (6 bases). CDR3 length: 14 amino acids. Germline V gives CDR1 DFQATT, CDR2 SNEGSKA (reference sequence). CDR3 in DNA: TGCAGTGCTAGTACCGGCGGGGTTAGGAACATTCAGCACTTC. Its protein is CSASTGGVRNIQHF.

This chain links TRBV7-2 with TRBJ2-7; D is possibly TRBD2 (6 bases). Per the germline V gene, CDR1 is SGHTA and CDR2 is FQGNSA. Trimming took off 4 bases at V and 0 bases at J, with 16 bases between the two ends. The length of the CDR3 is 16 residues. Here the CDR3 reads CASSSTGLPGSYEQYF. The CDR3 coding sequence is TGTGCCAGCAGCTCGACGGGACTCCCCGGCTCCTACGAGCAGTACTTC.

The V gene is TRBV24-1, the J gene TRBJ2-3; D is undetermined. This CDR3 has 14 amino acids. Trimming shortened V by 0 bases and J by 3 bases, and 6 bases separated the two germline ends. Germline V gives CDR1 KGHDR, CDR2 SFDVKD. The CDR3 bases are TGTGCCACCAGTGATTTGCAAGTGACAGATACGCAGTATTTT. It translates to CATSDLQVTDTQYF.

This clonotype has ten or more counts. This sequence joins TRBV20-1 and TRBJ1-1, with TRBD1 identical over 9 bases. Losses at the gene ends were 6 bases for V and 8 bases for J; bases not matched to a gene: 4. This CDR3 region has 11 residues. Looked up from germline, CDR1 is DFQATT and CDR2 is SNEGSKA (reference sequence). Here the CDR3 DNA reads TGCAGTGCCAGGACAGGGGAGGAAGCTTTCTTT. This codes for CSARTGEEAFF.

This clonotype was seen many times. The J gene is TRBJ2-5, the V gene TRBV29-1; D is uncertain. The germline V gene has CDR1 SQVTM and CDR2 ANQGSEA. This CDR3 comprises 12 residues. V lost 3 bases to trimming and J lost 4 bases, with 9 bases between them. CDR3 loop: CSVDQFLETQYF. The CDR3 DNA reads TGCAGCGTTGACCAGTTTTTAGAGACCCAGTACTTC.

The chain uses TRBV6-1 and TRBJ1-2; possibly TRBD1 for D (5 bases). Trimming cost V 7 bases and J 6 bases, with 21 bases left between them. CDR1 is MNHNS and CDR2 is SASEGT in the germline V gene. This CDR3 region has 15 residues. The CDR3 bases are TGTGCCAGCACCTCCTGGGGGTGGGGGTCGAATGGCTACACCTTC. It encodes CASTSWGWGSNGYTF.

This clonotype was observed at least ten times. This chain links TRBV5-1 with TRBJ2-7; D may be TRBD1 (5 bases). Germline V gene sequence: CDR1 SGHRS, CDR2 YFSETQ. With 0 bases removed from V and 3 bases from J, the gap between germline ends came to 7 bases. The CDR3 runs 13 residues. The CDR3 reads CASSLAQGYEQYF. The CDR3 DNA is TGCGCCAGCAGCTTGGCCCAGGGCTACGAGCAGTACTTC.

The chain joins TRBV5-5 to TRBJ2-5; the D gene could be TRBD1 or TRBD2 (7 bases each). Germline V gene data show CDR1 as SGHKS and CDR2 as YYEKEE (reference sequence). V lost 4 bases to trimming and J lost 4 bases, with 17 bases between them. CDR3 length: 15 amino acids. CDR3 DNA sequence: TGTGCCAGCAGCATCCAGGGGGGGGGAGGAGAGACCCAGTACTTC. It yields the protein CASSIQGGGGETQYF.

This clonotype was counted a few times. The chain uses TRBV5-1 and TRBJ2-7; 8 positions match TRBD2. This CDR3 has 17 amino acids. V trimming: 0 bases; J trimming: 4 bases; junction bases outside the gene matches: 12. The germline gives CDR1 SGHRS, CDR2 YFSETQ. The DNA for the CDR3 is TGCGCCAGCAGCTTGGCCGGGGGGGCCCCATTGACTTACGAGCAGTACTTC. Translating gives CASSLAGGAPLTYEQYF.

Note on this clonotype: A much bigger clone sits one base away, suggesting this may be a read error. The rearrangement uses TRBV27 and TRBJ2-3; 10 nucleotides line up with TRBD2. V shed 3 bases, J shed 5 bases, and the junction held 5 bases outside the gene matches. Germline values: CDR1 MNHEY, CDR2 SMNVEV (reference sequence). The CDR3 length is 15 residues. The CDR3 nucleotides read TGTGCCAGCAGTTTTGTAGCGGGGGGTATAGATACGCAGTATTTT. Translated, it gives CASSFVAGGIDTQYF.

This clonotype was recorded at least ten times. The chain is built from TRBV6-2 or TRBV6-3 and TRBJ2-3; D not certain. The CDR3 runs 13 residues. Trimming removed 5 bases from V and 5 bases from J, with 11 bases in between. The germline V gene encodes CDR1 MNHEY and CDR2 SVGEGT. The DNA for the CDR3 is TGTGCCAGCAGTCCATCGGGTGGAGATACGCAGTATTTT. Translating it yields CASSPSGGDTQYF.

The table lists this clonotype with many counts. The CDR3 DNA reads as TGTGCCAGCAGTTACAATGGTCGCAATGAGCAGTTCTTC. Translating it yields CASSYNGRNEQFF. The chain has TRBV6-5 and TRBJ2-1, with D unclear. From germline, CDR1 is MNHEY and CDR2 SVGAGI. The CDR3 totals 13 residues. V was shortened by 2 bases and J by 6 bases, with 8 bases between the two germline ends.

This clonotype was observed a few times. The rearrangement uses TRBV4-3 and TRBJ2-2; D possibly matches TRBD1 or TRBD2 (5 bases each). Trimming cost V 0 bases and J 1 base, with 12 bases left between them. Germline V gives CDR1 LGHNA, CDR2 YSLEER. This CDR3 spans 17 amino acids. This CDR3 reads CASSQDPGQGNTGELFF. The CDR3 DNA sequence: TGCGCCAGCAGCCAAGATCCGGGGCAGGGGAACACCGGGGAGCTGTTTTTT.

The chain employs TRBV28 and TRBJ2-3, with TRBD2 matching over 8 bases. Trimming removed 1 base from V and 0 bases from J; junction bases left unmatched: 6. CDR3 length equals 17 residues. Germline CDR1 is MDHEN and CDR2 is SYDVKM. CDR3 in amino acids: CASSLSGLDSSTDTQYF. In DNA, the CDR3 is TGTGCCAGCAGTTTATCGGGACTAGATTCTAGCACAGATACGCAGTATTTT.

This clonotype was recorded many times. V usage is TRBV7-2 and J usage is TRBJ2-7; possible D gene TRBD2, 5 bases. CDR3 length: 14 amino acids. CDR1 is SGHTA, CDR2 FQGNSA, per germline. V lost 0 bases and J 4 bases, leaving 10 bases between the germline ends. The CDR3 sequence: CASSLAGMGYEQYF. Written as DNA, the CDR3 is TGTGCCAGCAGCTTAGCCGGGATGGGGTACGAGCAGTACTTC. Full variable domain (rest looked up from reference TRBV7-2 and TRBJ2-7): GAGVSQSPSNKVTEKGKDVELRCDPISGHTALYWYRQSLGQGLEFLIYFQGNSAPDKSGLPSDRFSAERTGGSVSTLTIQRTQQEDSAVYLCASSLAGMGYEQYFGPGTRLTVT.

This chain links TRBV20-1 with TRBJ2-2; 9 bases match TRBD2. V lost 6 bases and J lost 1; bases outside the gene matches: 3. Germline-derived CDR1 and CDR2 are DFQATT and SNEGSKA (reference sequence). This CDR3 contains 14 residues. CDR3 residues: CSALSGGNTGELFF. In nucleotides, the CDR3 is TGCAGTGCCCTTAGCGGGGGGAACACCGGGGAGCTGTTTTTT.

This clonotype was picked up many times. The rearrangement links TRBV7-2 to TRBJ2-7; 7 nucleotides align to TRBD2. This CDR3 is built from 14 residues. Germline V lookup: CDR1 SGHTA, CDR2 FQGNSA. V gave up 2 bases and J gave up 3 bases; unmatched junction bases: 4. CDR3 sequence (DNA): TGTGCCAGCAGCTTATGGTGGGGGGGCTACGAGCAGTACTTC. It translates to CASSLWWGGYEQYF.

This CDR3 reads CATSRVRTGAFEQYF. The CDR3 DNA reads TGTGCCACCAGCAGAGTCAGGACAGGGGCCTTCGAGCAGTACTTC. The rearrangement uses TRBV15 and TRBJ2-7, with TRBD1 identical over 9 bases. Unmatched junction bases numbered 7, after V lost 1 base and J lost 6 bases. Germline CDR1 is LNHNV and CDR2 is YYDKDF (reference sequence). The CDR3 is 15 residues long.

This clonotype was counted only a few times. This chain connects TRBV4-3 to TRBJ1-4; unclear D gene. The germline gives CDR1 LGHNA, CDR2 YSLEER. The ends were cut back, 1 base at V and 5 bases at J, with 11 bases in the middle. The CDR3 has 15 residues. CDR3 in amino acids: CASSQAARQNEKLFF. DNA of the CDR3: TGCGCCAGCAGCCAAGCCGCCAGGCAAAATGAAAAACTGTTTTTT.

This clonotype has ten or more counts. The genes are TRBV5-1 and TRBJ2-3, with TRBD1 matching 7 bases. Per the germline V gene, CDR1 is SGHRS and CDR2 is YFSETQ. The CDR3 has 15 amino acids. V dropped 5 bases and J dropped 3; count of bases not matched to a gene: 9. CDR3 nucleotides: TGCGCCAGCAGTCGCGACAGGGCAGTGACAGATACGCAGTATTTT. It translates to CASSRDRAVTDTQYF.

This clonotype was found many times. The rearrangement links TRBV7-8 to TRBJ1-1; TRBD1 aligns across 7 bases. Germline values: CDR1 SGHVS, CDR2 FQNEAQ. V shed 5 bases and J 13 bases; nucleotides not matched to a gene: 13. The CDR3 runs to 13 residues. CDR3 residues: CASSRGTDRYGFF. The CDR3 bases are TGTGCCAGCAGCCGTGGGACAGACCGTTATGGTTTCTTT. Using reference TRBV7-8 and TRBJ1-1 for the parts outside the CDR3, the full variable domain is GAGVSQSPRYKVAKRGQDVALRCDPISGHVSLFWYQQALGQGPEFLTYFQNEAQLDKSGLPSDRFFAERPEGSVSTLKIQRTQQEDSAVYLCASSRGTDRYGFFGQGTRLTVV.

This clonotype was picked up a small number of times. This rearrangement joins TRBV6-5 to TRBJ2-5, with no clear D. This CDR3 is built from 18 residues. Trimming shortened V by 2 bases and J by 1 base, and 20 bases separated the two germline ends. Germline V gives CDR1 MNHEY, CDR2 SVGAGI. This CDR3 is CASSYRAGPRIFQETQYF. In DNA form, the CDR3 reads TGTGCCAGCAGTTACCGGGCAGGCCCCAGAATATTCCAAGAGACCCAGTACTTC.

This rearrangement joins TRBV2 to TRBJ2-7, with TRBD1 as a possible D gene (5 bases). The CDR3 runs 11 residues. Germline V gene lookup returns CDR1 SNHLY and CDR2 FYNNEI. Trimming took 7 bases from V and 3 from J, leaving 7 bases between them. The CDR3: CASIQGYEQYF. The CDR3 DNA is TGTGCCAGCATCCAGGGCTACGAGCAGTACTTC.

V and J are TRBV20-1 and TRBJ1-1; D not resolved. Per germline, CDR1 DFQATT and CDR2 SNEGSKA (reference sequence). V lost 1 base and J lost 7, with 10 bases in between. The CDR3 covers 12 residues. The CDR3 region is CSARGAQFEAFF. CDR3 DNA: TGCAGTGCTAGAGGGGCTCAGTTTGAAGCTTTCTTT.

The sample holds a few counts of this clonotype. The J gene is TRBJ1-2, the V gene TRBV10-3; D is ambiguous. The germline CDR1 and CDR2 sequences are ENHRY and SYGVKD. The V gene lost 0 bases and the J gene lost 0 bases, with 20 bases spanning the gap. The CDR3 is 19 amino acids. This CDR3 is CAISESTDPYFQTNYGYTF. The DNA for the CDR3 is TGTGCCATCAGTGAGTCTACAGACCCTTATTTTCAAACTAACTATGGCTACACCTTC.

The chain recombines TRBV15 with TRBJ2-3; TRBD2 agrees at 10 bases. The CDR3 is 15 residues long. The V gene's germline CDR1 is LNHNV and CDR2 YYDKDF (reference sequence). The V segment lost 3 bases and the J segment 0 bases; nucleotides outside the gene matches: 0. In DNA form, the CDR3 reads TGTGCCACCAGCAGGACTAGCGGGAGCACAGATACGCAGTATTTT. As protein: CATSRTSGSTDTQYF.

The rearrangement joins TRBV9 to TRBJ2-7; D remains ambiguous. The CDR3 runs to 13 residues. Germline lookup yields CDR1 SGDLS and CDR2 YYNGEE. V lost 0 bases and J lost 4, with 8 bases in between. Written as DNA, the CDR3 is TGTGCCAGCAGCGTAGAACCGATTTACGAGCAGTACTTC. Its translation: CASSVEPIYEQYF.

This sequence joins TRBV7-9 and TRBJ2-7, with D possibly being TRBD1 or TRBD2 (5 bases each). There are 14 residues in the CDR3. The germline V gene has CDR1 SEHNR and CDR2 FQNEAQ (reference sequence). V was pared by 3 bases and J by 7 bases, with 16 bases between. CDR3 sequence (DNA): TGTGCCAGCAGCTTGTCCGGGACGGTGGGTGAGCAGTACTTC. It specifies CASSLSGTVGEQYF.